Each of the 8 T cell receptor beta chains below was sequenced from the same sample in a study of regulatory T cells in long-lasting Graves disease. As to time point: newly diagnosed GD, antithyroid drugs for less than 3 months. Isolated PBMC RNA provided the starting material for the TCR library. Through Arm-PCR of CDR3 regions and iRepertoire HTBI primers, TCR beta libraries were built. TCRdb analysed the multiplex PCR reads with MiXCR anew, one entry per CDR3 protein. The table has roughly 530,000 distinct CDR3 sequences, about 16% seen once. The data were also submitted as part of a second study, on T cells in Graves' hyperthyroidism and ophthalmopathy.

The sequences come from peripheral blood mononuclear cells (PBMCs), collected at new diagnosis, from a patient treated with antithyroid drugs. The receptors were sampled from a woman aged 35-60 years with Graves disease.

Notes on this clonotype: A much more abundant neighbour one base away suggests this may be a read error. The gene calls are TRBV30 and TRBJ1-1; D is possibly TRBD1 (5 bases). CDR1 is GTSNPN and CDR2 is SVGIG in the germline V gene (reference sequence). The V end was cut by 4 bases, the J end by 8 bases, with 14 bases between. This CDR3 has 12 amino acids. The CDR3 bases are TGTGCCTGGAATGTCGGGGGGGAAGAAGCTTTCTTT. Its translation: CAWNVGGEEAFF.

This clonotype was observed many times. V usage is TRBV2 and J usage is TRBJ1-4; D unresolved. V shed 6 bases and J shed 8 bases, with 22 bases lying between them. The CDR3 loop spans 16 amino acids. Germline V gene sequence: CDR1 SNHLY, CDR2 FYNNEI. For the CDR3, the DNA is TGTGCCAGCAGCGCCGGCGCCTGGTCCTTCCTCGAAAAACTGTTTTTT. Its translation is CASSAGAWSFLEKLFF. Full variable domain (remainder filled in from reference TRBV2 and TRBJ1-4): EPEVTQTPSHQVTQMGQEVILRCVPISNHLYFYWYRQILGQKVEFLVSFYNNEISEKSEIFDDQFSVERPDGSNFTLKIRSTKLEDSAMYFCASSAGAWSFLEKLFFGSGTQLSVL.

Remarks on this clonotype: This may stem from a read error, because a much larger clone lies one nucleotide away. The chain combines TRBV2 with TRBJ2-7; tentatively, D is TRBD1 (7 bases). Germline V gene lookup returns CDR1 SNHLY and CDR2 FYNNEI. V lost 7 bases, J lost 0 bases, and 16 bases lay in between. The CDR3 sequence is 15 residues long. CDR3 DNA: TGTGCCAGCAATGTGGAGGGGGCGAGCTCCTACGAGCAGTACTTC. Residues: CASNVEGASSYEQYF.

This clonotype was seen ten or more times. The V gene is TRBV10-3, the J gene TRBJ1-4; 9 bases align to TRBD1. The CDR3 consists of 15 residues. With 1 base clipped from V and 7 bases from J, the junction kept 4 bases outside the gene matches. The germline CDR1 and CDR2 sequences are ENHRY and SYGVKD. The CDR3 DNA sequence: TGTGCCATCAGTGAGTTGGGACAGGGCGTTGAAAAACTGTTTTTT. Amino acid sequence: CAISELGQGVEKLFF.

Concerning this clonotype: This may be a read error, as it is one base from a much larger clone. The V and J genes are TRBV11-2 and TRBJ1-6; possible D gene TRBD1, 5 bases. The CDR3 is 15 residues long. Germline-derived CDR1 and CDR2 are SGHAT and FQNNGV. V lost 3 bases and J 6 bases, leaving 12 bases between the germline ends. CDR3 sequence: CASSFGGLCNSPLHF. The CDR3, as DNA: TGTGCCAGCAGCTTCGGGGGACTCTGTAATTCACCCCTCCACTTT.

J is TRBJ1-6 and V is TRBV12-5, with D possibly being TRBD1 (6 bases). Germline lookup yields CDR1 LGHNT and CDR2 FRNRAP. V dropped 5 bases and J dropped 7 bases, with 12 bases sitting between them. This CDR3 spans 14 amino acids. In DNA, the CDR3 is TGTGCTAGTGGTCTCGGACAGTTCAATTCACCCCTCCACTTT. It codes for CASGLGQFNSPLHF. Full variable domain (remainder filled in from reference TRBV12-5 and TRBJ1-6): DARVTQTPRHKVTEMGQEVTMRCQPILGHNTVFWYRQTMMQGLELLAYFRNRAPLDDSGMPKDRFSAEMPDATLATLKIQPSEPRDSAVYFCASGLGQFNSPLHFGNGTRLTVT.

The table lists this clonotype with a few counts. The rearrangement uses TRBV20-1 and TRBJ2-7; TRBD2 matches at 11 bases. V lost 6 bases and J lost 4; bases outside the gene matches: 5. The CDR3 runs to 13 residues. CDR1 DFQATT and CDR2 SNEGSKA come from the germline V gene (reference sequence). CDR3 DNA sequence: TGCAGTGCCCTAGGACTAGCGGGTTACGAGCAGTACTTC. Its translation is CSALGLAGYEQYF.

The sample holds a few counts of this clonotype. This chain connects TRBV11-2 to TRBJ2-5; 10 nucleotides match TRBD1. Germline V gene lookup returns CDR1 SGHAT and CDR2 FQNNGV. The CDR3 is 16 residues long. The V gene end was trimmed by 5 bases and the J gene end by 2 bases; junction bases not matched to a gene: 8. The CDR3 loop reads CASSPTGQGLQETQYF. CDR3 in DNA: TGTGCCAGCAGCCCCACGGGACAGGGGTTACAAGAGACCCAGTACTTC.